This is a list of T cell receptor beta chains from one sample in a study of blood T cell repertoires in COVID-19. Using immunoSEQ multiplex PCR, the repertoire was profiled, and TCRdb retains in-frame clones only, with some absent. The sample holds some 200,000 clones, roughly 84% seen once. Sequencing was carried out using peripheral blood. These receptors were taken from a middle-aged woman who had recovered from COVID-19. Each CDR3 is given without its conserved first and last residue.

J: TRBJ2-1; V: TRBV29-1; CDR3: STTQTSYNEQF
J: TRBJ1-1; V: TRBV27; CDR3: ASSLSVEYTEAF
J: TRBJ1-5; V: TRBV18; CDR3: ASIGTVDNQPQH
J: TRBJ1-2; V: TRBV19; CDR3: ASSLLGRTAIYGYT
J: TRBJ1-2; V: TRBV4-3; CDR3: ASSQERDRVDYGYT
J: TRBJ1-1; V: TRBV6-5; CDR3: ASRDRANTEAF
J: TRBJ1-5; V: TRBV7-2; CDR3: ASSLSGADNQPQH
J: TRBJ1-5; V: TRBV19; CDR3: ASSIGHQPQH
J: TRBJ2-1; V: TRBV19; CDR3: ASSIRYEGGPRNEQF
J: TRBJ1-5; V: TRBV4-1; CDR3: ASSQEGGNSNQPQH
J: TRBJ1-1; V: TRBV7-2; CDR3: ASSLAPGDQTEAF
J: TRBJ2-5; V: TRBV3-1/TRBV3-2; CDR3: ASSQDYPAEGETQY
J: TRBJ2-5; V: TRBV11-3; CDR3: ASSSRDRDIETQY
J: TRBJ2-1; V: TRBV11-3; CDR3: ASSTPGQGGEQF
J: TRBJ1-1; V: TRBV23-1; CDR3: ASSHTPLGGTGMFWPEAF
J: TRBJ1-2; V: TRBV19; CDR3: ASSTDRQGRAGYT
J: TRBJ1-1; V: TRBV25-1; CDR3: ASSGTGEKTAF
J: TRBJ2-5; V: TRBV4-1; CDR3: ASSFILGETQY
J: TRBJ1-6; V: TRBV28; CDR3: ASSLGTRTGEGNSPLH
J: TRBJ1-1; V: TRBV7-2; CDR3: ASSLGTVEAF
J: TRBJ2-3; V: TRBV29-1; CDR3: SVGSGGGDTQY
J: TRBJ2-7; V: TRBV7-8; CDR3: ASSRQAAVYEQY
J: TRBJ2-7; V: TRBV27; CDR3: ASSRTGGSYEQY
J: TRBJ1-1; V: TRBV18; CDR3: ASSGLQDHTEAF
J: TRBJ1-3; V: TRBV4-2; CDR3: ASSQRAKGQGVFGNTIY
J: TRBJ2-2; V: TRBV19; CDR3: ASSGRTSGGPYTGELF
J: TRBJ2-3; V: TRBV6-1; CDR3: ASSERGSTDTQY
J: TRBJ2-1; V: TRBV10-3; CDR3: AISETRDNEQF
J: TRBJ2-5; V: TRBV7-3; CDR3: ASSGGGGVGETQY
J: TRBJ1-6; V: TRBV27; CDR3: ASTGDPNSPLH
J: TRBJ1-1; V: TRBV19; CDR3: ASSRQGGVTEAF
J: TRBJ1-2; V: TRBV4-3; CDR3: ASSQDMGSGYGYT
J: TRBJ2-5; V: TRBV7-2; CDR3: ASSEDRAQETQY
J: TRBJ1-2; V: TRBV7-2; CDR3: ASSTHRESYGYT
J: TRBJ2-3; V: TRBV14; CDR3: ASSHQPGQGADTQY
J: TRBJ2-3; V: TRBV18; CDR3: ASSPQRSPGSGDTQY
J: TRBJ1-2; V: TRBV20-1; CDR3: SASLGGNYGYT
J: TRBJ2-1; V: TRBV18; CDR3: ASSPQLLPEGEQF
J: TRBJ1-4; V: TRBV7-2; CDR3: ASTRTGVEKLF
J: TRBJ2-6; V: TRBV18; CDR3: ASSPGGGPFSGANVLT
J: TRBJ2-5; V: TRBV18; CDR3: ASSPQRTSGGHQETQY
J: TRBJ2-3; V: TRBV29-1; CDR3: SVGGAGGYTDTQY